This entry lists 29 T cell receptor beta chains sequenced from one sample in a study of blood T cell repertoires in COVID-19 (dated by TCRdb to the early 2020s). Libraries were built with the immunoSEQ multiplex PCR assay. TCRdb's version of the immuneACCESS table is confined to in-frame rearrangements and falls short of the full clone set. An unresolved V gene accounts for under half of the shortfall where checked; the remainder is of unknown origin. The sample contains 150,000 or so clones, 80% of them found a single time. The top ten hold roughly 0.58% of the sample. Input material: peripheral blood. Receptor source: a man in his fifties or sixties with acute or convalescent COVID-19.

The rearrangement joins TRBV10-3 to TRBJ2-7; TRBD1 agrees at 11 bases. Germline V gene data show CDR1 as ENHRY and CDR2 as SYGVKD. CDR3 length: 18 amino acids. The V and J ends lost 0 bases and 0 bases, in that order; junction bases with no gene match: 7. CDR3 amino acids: CAISESPTGTGGSYEQYF. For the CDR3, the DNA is TGTGCCATCAGTGAGTCACCGACCGGGACAGGGGGCTCCTACGAGCAGTACTTC.

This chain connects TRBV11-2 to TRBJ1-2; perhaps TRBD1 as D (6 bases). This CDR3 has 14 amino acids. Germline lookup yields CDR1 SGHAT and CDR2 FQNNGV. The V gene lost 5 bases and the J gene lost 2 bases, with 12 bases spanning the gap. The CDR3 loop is CASSRDTYNYGYTF. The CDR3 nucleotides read TGTGCCAGCAGCCGGGACACCTACAACTATGGCTACACCTTC.

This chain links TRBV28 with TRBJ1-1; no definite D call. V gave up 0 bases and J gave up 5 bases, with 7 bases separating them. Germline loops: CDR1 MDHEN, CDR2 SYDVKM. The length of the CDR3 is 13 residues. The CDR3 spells CASSLWTSTEAFF. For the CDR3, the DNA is TGTGCCAGCAGTTTATGGACTTCGACTGAAGCTTTCTTT.

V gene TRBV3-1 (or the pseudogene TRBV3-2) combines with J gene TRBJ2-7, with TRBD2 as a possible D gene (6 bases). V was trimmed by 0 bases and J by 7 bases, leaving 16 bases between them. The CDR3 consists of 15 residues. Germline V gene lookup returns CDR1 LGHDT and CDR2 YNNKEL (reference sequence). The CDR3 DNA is TGTGCCAGCAGCCAAGATCTACTAGCCTCGAAAGAGCAGTACTTC. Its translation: CASSQDLLASKEQYF.

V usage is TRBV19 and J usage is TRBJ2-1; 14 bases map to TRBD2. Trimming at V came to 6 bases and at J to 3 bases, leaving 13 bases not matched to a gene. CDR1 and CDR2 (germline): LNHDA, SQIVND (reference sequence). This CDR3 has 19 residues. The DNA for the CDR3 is TGTGCCAGTAGGCGCAAGGCCGGGACTAGCGGGGGCCACTACAATGAGCAGTTCTTC. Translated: CASRRKAGTSGGHYNEQFF.

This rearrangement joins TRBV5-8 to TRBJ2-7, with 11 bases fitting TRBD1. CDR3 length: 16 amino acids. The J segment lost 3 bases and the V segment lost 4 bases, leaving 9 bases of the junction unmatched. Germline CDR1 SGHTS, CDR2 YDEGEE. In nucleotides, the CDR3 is TGTGCCAGCAGCGTGGTTCGGACAGGGGGCGACTACGAGCAGTACTTC. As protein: CASSVVRTGGDYEQYF.

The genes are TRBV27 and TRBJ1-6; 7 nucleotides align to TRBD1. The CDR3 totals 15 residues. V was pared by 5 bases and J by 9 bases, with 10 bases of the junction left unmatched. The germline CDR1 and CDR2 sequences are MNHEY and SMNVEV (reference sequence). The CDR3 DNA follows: TGTGCCAGCAGTCAAACAGGGGACAAGGGTTCACCCCTCCACTTT. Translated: CASSQTGDKGSPLHF.

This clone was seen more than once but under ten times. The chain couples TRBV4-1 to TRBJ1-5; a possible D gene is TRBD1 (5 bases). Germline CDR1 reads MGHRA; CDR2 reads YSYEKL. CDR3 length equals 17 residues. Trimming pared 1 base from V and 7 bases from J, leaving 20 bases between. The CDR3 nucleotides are TGCGCCAGCAGCCAAGCCCTTAGTGGGGGGGTAGGACAGCCCCAGCATTTT. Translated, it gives CASSQALSGGVGQPQHF.

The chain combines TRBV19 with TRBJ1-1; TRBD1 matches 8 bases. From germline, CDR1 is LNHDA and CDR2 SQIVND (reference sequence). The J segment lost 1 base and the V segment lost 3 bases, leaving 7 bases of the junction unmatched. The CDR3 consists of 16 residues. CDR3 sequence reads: CASSIPDRAGNTEAFF. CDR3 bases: TGTGCCAGTAGTATTCCGGACAGGGCGGGGAACACTGAAGCTTTCTTT.

CDR3 protein: CASSSGLGETQYF. DNA of the CDR3: TGTGCCAGCAGCTCGGGGTTAGGTGAGACCCAGTACTTC. This sequence joins TRBV5-6 and TRBJ2-5; TRBD2 is a possible D gene (5 bases). The CDR3 is made up of 13 amino acids. V was pared by 3 bases and J by 5 bases, with 11 bases between. Germline CDR1 and CDR2: SGHDT and YYEEEE.

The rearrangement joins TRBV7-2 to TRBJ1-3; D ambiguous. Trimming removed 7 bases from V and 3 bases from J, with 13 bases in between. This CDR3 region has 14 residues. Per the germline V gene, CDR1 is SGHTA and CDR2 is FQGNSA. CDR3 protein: CASTRVAGGNTIYF. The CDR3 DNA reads TGTGCCAGCACGAGGGTGGCTGGTGGAAACACCATATATTTT.

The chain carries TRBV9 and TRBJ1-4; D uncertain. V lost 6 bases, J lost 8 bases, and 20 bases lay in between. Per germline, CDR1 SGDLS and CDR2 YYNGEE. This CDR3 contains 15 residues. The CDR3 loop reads CASTPRGDWEEKLFF. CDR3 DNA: TGTGCCAGCACCCCTCGGGGAGATTGGGAGGAAAAACTGTTTTTT.

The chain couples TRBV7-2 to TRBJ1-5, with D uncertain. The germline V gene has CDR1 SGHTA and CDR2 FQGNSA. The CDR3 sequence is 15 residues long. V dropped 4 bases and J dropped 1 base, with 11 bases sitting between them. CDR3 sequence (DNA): TGTGCCAGCAGCTCCCAAGCGGGGAGCAATCAGCCCCAGCATTTT. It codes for CASSSQAGSNQPQHF.

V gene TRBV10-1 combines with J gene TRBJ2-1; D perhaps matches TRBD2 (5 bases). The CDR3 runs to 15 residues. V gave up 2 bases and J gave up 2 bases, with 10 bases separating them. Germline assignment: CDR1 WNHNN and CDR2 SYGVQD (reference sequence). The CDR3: CASSETERTYNEQFF. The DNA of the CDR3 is TGCGCCAGCAGTGAGACCGAGCGGACCTACAATGAGCAGTTCTTC.

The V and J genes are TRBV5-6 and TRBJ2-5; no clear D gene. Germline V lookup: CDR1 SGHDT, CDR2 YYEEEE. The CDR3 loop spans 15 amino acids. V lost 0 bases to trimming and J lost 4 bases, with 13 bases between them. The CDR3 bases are TGTGCCAGCAGCTTGGGTTCATCACATGGAGAGACCCAGTACTTC. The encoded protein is CASSLGSSHGETQYF.

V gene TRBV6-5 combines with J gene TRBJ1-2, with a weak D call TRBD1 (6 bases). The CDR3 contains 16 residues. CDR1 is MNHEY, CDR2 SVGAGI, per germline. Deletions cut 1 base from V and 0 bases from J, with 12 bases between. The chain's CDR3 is CASSYYSGVPNYGYTF. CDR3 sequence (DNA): TGTGCCAGCAGTTACTACTCAGGGGTCCCTAACTATGGCTACACCTTC.

DNA of the CDR3: TGTGCCAGCAACAACCCGGGTCGGGACAGGGTTAAAGTGCAGTACTTC. Encoded protein: CASNNPGRDRVKVQYF. The chain couples TRBV7-2 to TRBJ2-7; 9 positions match TRBD1. The CDR3 spans 16 residues. Germline-derived CDR1 and CDR2 are SGHTA and FQGNSA. V shed 7 bases, J shed 9 bases, and the junction held 19 bases outside the gene matches.

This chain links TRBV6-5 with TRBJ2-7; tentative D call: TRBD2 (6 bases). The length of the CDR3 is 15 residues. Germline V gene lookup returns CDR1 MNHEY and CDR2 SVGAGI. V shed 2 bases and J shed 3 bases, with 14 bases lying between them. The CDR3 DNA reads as TGTGCCAGCAGTTACCGTACTAGCTCATACTACGAGCAGTACTTC. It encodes CASSYRTSSYYEQYF.

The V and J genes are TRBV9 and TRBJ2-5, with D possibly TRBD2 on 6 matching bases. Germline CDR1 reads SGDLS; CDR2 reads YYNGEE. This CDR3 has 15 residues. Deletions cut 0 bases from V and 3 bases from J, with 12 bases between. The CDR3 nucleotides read TGTGCCAGCAGCGTAGTGGCGGGGCCTAAAGAGACCCAGTACTTC. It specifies CASSVVAGPKETQYF.

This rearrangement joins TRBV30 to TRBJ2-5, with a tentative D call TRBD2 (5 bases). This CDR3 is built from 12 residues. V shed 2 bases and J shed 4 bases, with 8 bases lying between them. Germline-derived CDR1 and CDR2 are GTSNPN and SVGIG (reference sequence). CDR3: CAWSLAPETQYF. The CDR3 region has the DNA TGTGCCTGGAGTCTAGCCCCAGAGACCCAGTACTTC.

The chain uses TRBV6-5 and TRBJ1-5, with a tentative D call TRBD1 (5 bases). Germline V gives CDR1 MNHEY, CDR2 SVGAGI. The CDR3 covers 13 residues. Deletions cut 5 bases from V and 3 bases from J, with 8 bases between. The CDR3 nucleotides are TGTGCCAGCAGTATCAGGGACAATCAGCCCCAGCATTTT. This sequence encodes CASSIRDNQPQHF.

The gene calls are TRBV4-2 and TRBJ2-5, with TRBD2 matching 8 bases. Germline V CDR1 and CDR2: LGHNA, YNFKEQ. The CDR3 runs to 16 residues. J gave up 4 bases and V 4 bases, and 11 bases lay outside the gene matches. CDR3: CASSPGSGGVGETQYF. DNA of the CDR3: TGTGCCAGCAGCCCCGGATCCGGGGGGGTTGGAGAGACCCAGTACTTC.

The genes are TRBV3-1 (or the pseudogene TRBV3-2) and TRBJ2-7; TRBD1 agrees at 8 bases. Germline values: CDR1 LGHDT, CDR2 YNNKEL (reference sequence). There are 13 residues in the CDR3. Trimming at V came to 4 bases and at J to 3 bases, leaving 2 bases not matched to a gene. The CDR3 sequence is CASSPGQGYEQYF. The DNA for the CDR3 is TGTGCCAGCAGCCCCGGACAGGGCTACGAGCAGTACTTC.

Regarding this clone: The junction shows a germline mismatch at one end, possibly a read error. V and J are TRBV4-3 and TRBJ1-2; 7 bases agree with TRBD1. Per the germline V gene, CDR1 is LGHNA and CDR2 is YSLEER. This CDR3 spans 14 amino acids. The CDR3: CASSLGYTQGQSSF. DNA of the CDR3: TGCGCCAGCAGCCTAGGCTATACGCAGGGACAGTCCTCCTTC.

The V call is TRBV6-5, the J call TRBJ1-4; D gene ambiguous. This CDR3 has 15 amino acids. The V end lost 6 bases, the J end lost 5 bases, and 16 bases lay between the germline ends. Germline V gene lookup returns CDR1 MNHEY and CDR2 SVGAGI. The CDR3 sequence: CASRPYGGQNEKLFF. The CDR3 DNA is TGTGCCAGCAGGCCGTATGGAGGTCAAAATGAAAAACTGTTTTTT.

The CDR3 protein is CASSRDYQKEQYF. The CDR3 bases are TGTGCCAGCAGTAGGGACTACCAGAAAGAGCAGTACTTC. V and J are TRBV13 and TRBJ2-7; 7 bases match TRBD2. Trimming removed 6 bases from V and 7 bases from J; junction bases left unmatched: 9. The germline gives CDR1 PRHDT, CDR2 FYEKMQ (reference sequence). This CDR3 is built from 13 residues.

The CDR3 loop reads CASSADSNNEQFF. The CDR3, as DNA: TGTGCCAGCAGCGCCGACAGCAACAATGAGCAGTTCTTC. The chain employs TRBV7-3 and TRBJ2-1, with D perhaps TRBD1 (5 bases). Between the trimmed V and J ends, which lost 5 bases and 5 bases, there was a span of 10 bases. CDR3 length equals 13 residues. Germline V gives CDR1 SGHTA, CDR2 FQGTGA.

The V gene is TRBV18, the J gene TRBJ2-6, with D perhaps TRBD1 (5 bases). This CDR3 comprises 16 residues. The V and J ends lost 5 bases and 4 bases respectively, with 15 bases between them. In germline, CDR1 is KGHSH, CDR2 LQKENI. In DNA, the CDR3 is TGTGCCAGCTCAAGCCAAGGGGCGAACGGGGCCAACGTCCTGACTTTC. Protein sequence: CASSSQGANGANVLTF.

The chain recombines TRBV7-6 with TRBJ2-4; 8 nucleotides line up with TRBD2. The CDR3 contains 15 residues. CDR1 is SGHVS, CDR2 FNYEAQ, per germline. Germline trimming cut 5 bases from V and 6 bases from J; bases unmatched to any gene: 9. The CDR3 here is CASSQTPGGGNIQYF. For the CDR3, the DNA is TGTGCCAGCAGCCAAACCCCCGGGGGGGGAAACATTCAGTACTTC.